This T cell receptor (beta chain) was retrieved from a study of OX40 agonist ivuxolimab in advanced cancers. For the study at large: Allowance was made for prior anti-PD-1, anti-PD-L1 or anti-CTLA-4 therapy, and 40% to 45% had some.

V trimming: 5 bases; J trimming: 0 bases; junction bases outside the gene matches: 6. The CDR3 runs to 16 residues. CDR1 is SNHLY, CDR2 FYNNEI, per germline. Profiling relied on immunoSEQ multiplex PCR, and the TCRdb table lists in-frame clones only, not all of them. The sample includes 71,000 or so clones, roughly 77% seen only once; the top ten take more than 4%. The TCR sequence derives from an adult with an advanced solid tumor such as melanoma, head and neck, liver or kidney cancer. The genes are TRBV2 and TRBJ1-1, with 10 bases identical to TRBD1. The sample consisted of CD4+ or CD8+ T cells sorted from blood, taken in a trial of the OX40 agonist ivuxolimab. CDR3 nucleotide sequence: TGTGCCAGCAGTTCCCGGGACAGGGGTATGAACACTGAAGCTTTCTTT. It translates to CASSSRDRGMNTEAFF.